The 18 T cell receptor beta chains listed next were all sequenced from one sample in a study of blood T cells in healthy people across ages. Next came a second PCR, run for about 6 to 12 cycles, which used a sample-barcoded 5' primer along with a J-beta primer mix. TCRdb recomputed calls from the 5' RACE reads with MiXCR, one row per CDR3 protein. The repertoire holds more than 600,000 distinct CDR3 sequences, with around 25% as singletons. The data also belong to a second study, concerning T cells of mothers and their children.

The sample consisted of blood. The receptors here all came from a boy aged 10-17 years in good health.

The CDR3 region is CASSFIVGAPGEETQYF. CDR3 bases: TGTGCCAGCAGTTTCATCGTGGGCGCGCCAGGGGAAGAGACCCAGTACTTC. The rearrangement joins TRBV12-3 or TRBV12-4 to TRBJ2-5; weak D call: TRBD1 (6 bases). The V and J ends lost 3 bases and 3 bases respectively, with 20 bases between them. The CDR3 spans 17 residues.

J is TRBJ2-1 and V is TRBV5-4; D possibly corresponds to TRBD2 (5 bases). Trimming removed 1 base from V and 0 bases from J, with 14 bases in between. Germline assignment: CDR1 SGHNT and CDR2 YYREEE (reference sequence). This CDR3 spans 17 amino acids. DNA for the CDR3: TGTGCCAGCAGCTTGAGAGACGGTGGGAGCTCCTACAATGAGCAGTTCTTC. It translates to CASSLRDGGSSYNEQFF.

The V call is TRBV6-1, the J call TRBJ2-5; TRBD2 matches 10 bases. V trimming: 6 bases; J trimming: 7 bases; junction bases outside the gene matches: 11. The CDR3 has 15 residues. CDR1 is MNHNS, CDR2 SASEGT, per germline. The CDR3 DNA follows: TGTGCCAGCAGGGCTTGGACTAGCGGCGGAGGGACCCAGTACTTC. The encoded protein is CASRAWTSGGGTQYF.

This clonotype was seen more than once but under ten times. The chain joins TRBV5-6 to TRBJ2-3; D might be TRBD1 or TRBD2, each matching 5 bases. Germline values: CDR1 SGHDT, CDR2 YYEEEE. The CDR3 covers 16 residues. Deletions cut 4 bases from V and 2 bases from J, with 17 bases between. CDR3 protein: CASSPAERGFTDTQYF. The CDR3 coding sequence is TGTGCCAGCAGCCCGGCGGAGAGGGGCTTCACAGATACGCAGTATTTT.

This clonotype was recorded once. The rearrangement links TRBV9 to TRBJ1-2, with TRBD1 as a possible D gene (5 bases). Trimming shortened V by 0 bases and J by 7 bases, and 19 bases separated the two germline ends. Germline lookup yields CDR1 SGDLS and CDR2 YYNGEE. The CDR3 extends over 16 amino acids. CDR3 bases: TGTGCCAGCAGCGTAGATGCCGGGCCGGGACTGGGTGGCTACACCTTC. Residues: CASSVDAGPGLGGYTF. Together with reference TRBV9 and TRBJ1-2, the CDR3 gives the full variable domain: DSGVTQTPKHLITATGQRVTLRCSPRSGDLSVYWYQQSLDQGLQFLIQYYNGEERAKGNILERFSAQQFPDLHSELNLSSLELGDSALYFCASSVDAGPGLGGYTFGSGTRLTVV.

This clonotype was seen more than once but under ten times. Here the CDR3 DNA reads TGTGCCATCAAGGAGGGGGAGACCCAGTACTTC. Translating it yields CAIKEGETQYF. The V gene is TRBV10-3, the J gene TRBJ2-5; weak D call: TRBD2 (6 bases). Germline values: CDR1 ENHRY, CDR2 SYGVKD. The V gene lost 7 bases and the J gene lost 5 bases, with 8 bases spanning the gap. The CDR3 sequence is 11 residues long.

This rearrangement joins TRBV7-6 to TRBJ2-3, with D uncertain. Germline CDR1 is SGHVS and CDR2 is FNYEAQ. The CDR3 spans 14 residues. Deletions cut 5 bases from V and 2 bases from J, with 11 bases between. The CDR3 DNA follows: TGTGCCAGCAGCCCCTCCAGGCCCACAGATACGCAGTATTTT. Residues: CASSPSRPTDTQYF.

This clonotype has a handful of counts. The J gene is TRBJ2-5, the V gene TRBV5-5, with a tentative D call TRBD1 (6 bases). The J call may be faulty, since TRBJ2-7 better matches the DNA end. Germline assignment: CDR1 SGHKS and CDR2 YYEKEE (reference sequence). CDR3 length: 14 residues. This CDR3 reads CASSFDRNSYEQYF. In DNA form, the CDR3 reads TGTGCCAGCAGCTTTGACAGGAATTCCTACGAGCAGTACTTC.

This clonotype showed up just a few times. The rearrangement joins TRBV3-1 to TRBJ1-2; tentative D call: TRBD1 (5 bases). Germline V lookup: CDR1 LGHDT, CDR2 YNNKEL (reference sequence). The V end lost 5 bases, the J end lost 4 bases, and 14 bases lay between the germline ends. This CDR3 comprises 14 residues. CDR3 in DNA: TGTGCCAGCAGCGGCATGGGGCAAATCTATGGCTACACCTTC. Its translation is CASSGMGQIYGYTF.

This clonotype was detected a few times. The V gene is TRBV5-1, the J gene TRBJ1-4; D is unresolved. The CDR3 runs to 15 residues. Germline values: CDR1 SGHRS, CDR2 YFSETQ. Trimming cost V 4 bases and J 0 bases, with 10 bases left between them. CDR3 DNA: TGCGCCAGCAGCATAGACCCATCAACTAATGAAAAACTGTTTTTT. It is translated as CASSIDPSTNEKLFF.

This clonotype has only a few counts. The chain employs TRBV7-9 and TRBJ1-4; 9 bases align to TRBD1. Germline trimming cut 1 base from V and 5 bases from J; bases unmatched to any gene: 5. The V gene's germline CDR1 is SEHNR and CDR2 FQNEAQ (reference sequence). The CDR3 consists of 16 residues. The CDR3 is CASSLGGQGGNEKLFF. For the CDR3, the DNA is TGTGCCAGCAGCTTAGGGGGACAGGGCGGAAATGAAAAACTGTTTTTT. The whole variable domain, remainder taken from reference TRBV7-9 and TRBJ1-4, is DTGVSQNPRHKITKRGQNVTFRCDPISEHNRLYWYRQTLGQGPEFLTYFQNEAQLEKSRLLSDRFSAERPKGSFSTLEIQRTEQGDSAMYLCASSLGGQGGNEKLFFGSGTQLSVL.

Only a few counts were recorded for this clonotype. The chain links TRBV12-5 to TRBJ2-5; D gene ambiguous. V lost 6 bases to trimming and J lost 5 bases, with 13 bases between them. Looked up from germline, CDR1 is LGHNT and CDR2 is FRNRAP. The CDR3 spans 13 residues. CDR3 coding DNA: TGTGCTAGTGGCCCTGGTGATGCGGAGACCCAGTACTTC. Translated: CASGPGDAETQYF.

Worth noting for this clonotype: The junction shows a germline mismatch at one end, possibly a read error. The rearrangement uses TRBV29-1 and TRBJ1-1, with D unclear. This CDR3 has 14 residues. The germline V gene has CDR1 SQVTM and CDR2 ANQGSEA. CDR3 coding DNA: TGCAGCGTTGAAGGGATAGCTACCAACACTGAAGCCTTCTTT. It specifies CSVEGIATNTEAFF.

DNA of the CDR3: TGCAGCGTTGGAAGTGTCTCCTACGAGCAGTACTTC. Amino acids: CSVGSVSYEQYF. This chain joins TRBV29-1 and TRBJ2-7; no reliable D call. CDR1 is SQVTM, CDR2 ANQGSEA, per germline. With 4 bases removed from V and 0 bases from J, the gap between germline ends came to 7 bases. The length of the CDR3 is 12 residues.

This chain uses TRBV4-1 with TRBJ1-5; D gene uncertain. CDR1 MGHRA and CDR2 YSYEKL come from the germline V gene. Deletions cut 0 bases from V and 7 bases from J, with 10 bases between. This CDR3 region has 14 residues. The CDR3 reads CASSQDTVEQPQHF. Written as DNA, the CDR3 is TGCGCCAGCAGCCAAGACACGGTTGAACAGCCCCAGCATTTT.

The chain has TRBV14 and TRBJ1-2; the D gene is possibly TRBD1 (5 bases). This CDR3 has 15 residues. Looked up from germline, CDR1 is SGHDN and CDR2 is FVKESK. Trimming shortened V by 4 bases and J by 1 base, and 13 bases separated the two germline ends. The CDR3 region is CASSRDLSFNYGYTF. CDR3 in DNA: TGTGCCAGCAGCCGGGACTTAAGTTTTAACTATGGCTACACCTTC.

The chain carries TRBV19 and TRBJ1-1, with unresolved D. The CDR3 runs to 13 residues. The germline V gene encodes CDR1 LNHDA and CDR2 SQIVND (reference sequence). Trimming removed 6 bases from V and 4 bases from J, with 12 bases in between. The CDR3 is CASRLVSGTEAFF. For the CDR3, the DNA is TGTGCCAGTAGGCTAGTTTCGGGCACTGAAGCTTTCTTT.

There are a few counts of this clonotype. This chain links TRBV6-6 with TRBJ2-1, with TRBD2 identical over 15 bases. CDR3 length equals 15 residues. CDR1 and CDR2 from the germline V gene are MNHNY and SVGAGI (reference sequence). Unmatched junction bases numbered 3, after V lost 6 bases and J lost 6 bases. DNA of the CDR3: TGTGCCAGCAGGTGGACTAGCGGGAGGGTCAATGAGCAGTTCTTC. Residues: CASRWTSGRVNEQFF.